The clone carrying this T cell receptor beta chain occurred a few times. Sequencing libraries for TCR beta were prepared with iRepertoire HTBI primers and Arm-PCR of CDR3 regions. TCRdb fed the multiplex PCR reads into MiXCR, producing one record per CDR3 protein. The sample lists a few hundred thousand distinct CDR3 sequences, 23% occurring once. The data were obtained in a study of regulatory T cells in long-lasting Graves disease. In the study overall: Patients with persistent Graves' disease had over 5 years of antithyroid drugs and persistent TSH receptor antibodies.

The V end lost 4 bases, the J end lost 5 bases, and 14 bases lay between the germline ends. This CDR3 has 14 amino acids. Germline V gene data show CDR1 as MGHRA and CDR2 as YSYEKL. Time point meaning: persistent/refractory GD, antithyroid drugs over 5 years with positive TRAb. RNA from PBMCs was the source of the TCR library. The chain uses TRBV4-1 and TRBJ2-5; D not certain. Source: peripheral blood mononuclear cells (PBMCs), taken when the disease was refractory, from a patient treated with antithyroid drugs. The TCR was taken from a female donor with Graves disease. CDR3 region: CASSRYDGPETQYF. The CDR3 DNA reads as TGCGCCAGCAGCCGATACGACGGTCCGGAGACCCAGTACTTC.